The present T cell receptor (beta chain) was sequenced within a study of identical twins. Study-wide results and caveats: Invariant MAIT and iNKT cells may have partly biased zero-insertion analyses. Twin-shared out-of-frame alpha sequences showed excess low generation probability.

Template switching added a universal primer site; cDNA carried unique molecular identifiers. MiXCR, applied by TCRdb to the 5' RACE reads, yields one record per CDR3 protein. The sample includes around 550,000 distinct CDR3 sequences, 13% to 15% seen only once; the top ten take roughly 0.4%. A remark on this clonotype: Its cognate antigen is unknown.

The V gene's germline CDR1 is SGHRS and CDR2 YFSETQ. The CDR3 is 14 amino acids. V lost 2 bases and J lost 5; bases outside the gene matches: 5. These data were also reused for a study on yellow fever vaccine responses in identical twins.

This sequence was found in a woman aged 18-29 years in good health. The chain links TRBV5-1 to TRBJ2-3; TRBD2 aligns across 7 bases. What was sequenced was CD4+ T cells sorted from blood. CDR3 loop: CASSFSGVRDTQYF. CDR3 in DNA: TGCGCCAGCAGCTTCAGCGGGGTTAGAGATACGCAGTATTTT.